These 22 T cell receptor beta chains came from one sample sequenced in a study of blood T cell repertoires in COVID-19. TCRdb keeps only in-frame clones here, not all; method: immunoSEQ multiplex PCR. Of some 320,000 clones in the sample, 87% were seen once. The sample consisted of PBMCs or T cells enriched from blood (not recorded which). The receptors here all came from a woman aged 25-40 years who had recovered from COVID-19.

The genes are TRBV6-4 and TRBJ2-3, with a weak D call TRBD1 (6 bases). This CDR3 has 18 amino acids. Germline V lookup: CDR1 MRHNA, CDR2 SNTAGT. V lost 3 bases and J 2 bases, leaving 21 bases between the germline ends. This CDR3 is CASSEPMRNREHTDTQYF. The CDR3 nucleotides read TGTGCCAGCAGTGAGCCCATGCGAAACAGGGAACACACAGATACGCAGTATTTT.

The chain uses TRBV28 and TRBJ1-5, with D perhaps TRBD1 (5 bases). V dropped 6 bases and J dropped 3 bases, with 21 bases sitting between them. The CDR3 contains 17 residues. CDR1 and CDR2 (germline): MDHEN, SYDVKM. The CDR3 DNA is TGTGCCAGCAGCCCGGACACATCGATCGCATACAATCAGCCCCAGCATTTT. It translates to CASSPDTSIAYNQPQHF.

V usage is TRBV5-1 and J usage is TRBJ2-7; D is unresolved. V was cut by 0 bases and J by 1 base, with 11 bases left in between. This CDR3 is built from 15 residues. CDR1 and CDR2 (germline): SGHRS, YFSETQ. Written as DNA, the CDR3 is TGCGCCAGCAGCTTGGGTCCGGCGGAGTCCTACGAGCAGTACTTC. Protein product: CASSLGPAESYEQYF.

Comments on this clone: Other DNA sequences in the sample encode the same CDR3. V and J are TRBV6-5 and TRBJ2-1; 7 bases agree with TRBD2. The germline CDR1 and CDR2 sequences are MNHEY and SVGAGI. Trimming cost V 5 bases and J 3 bases; bases outside gene matches: 4. The CDR3 has 14 residues. The CDR3 DNA sequence: TGTGCCAGCAGTCCCGGGGGGTACTACAATGAGCAGTTCTTC. Protein: CASSPGGYYNEQFF.

The V gene is TRBV2, the J gene TRBJ1-1; D not certain. V was clipped by 4 bases and J by 6 bases, with 9 bases between them. Germline assignment: CDR1 SNHLY and CDR2 FYNNEI. The CDR3 runs to 12 residues. CDR3 DNA sequence: TGTGCCAGCAGTGGCCCAGGCCCTGAAGCTTTCTTT. Its translation: CASSGPGPEAFF.

V gene TRBV5-5 combines with J gene TRBJ2-3; 10 bases are shared with TRBD1. The germline V gene encodes CDR1 SGHKS and CDR2 YYEKEE (reference sequence). V was clipped by 2 bases and J by 4 bases; unmatched bases: 7. The CDR3 runs 16 residues. CDR3 nucleotide sequence: TGTGCCAGCAGCTTCTTGACAGGGGGCCGGTCAGATACGCAGTATTTT. Translating gives CASSFLTGGRSDTQYF.

This sequence joins TRBV3-1 (or the pseudogene TRBV3-2) and TRBJ1-2, with D tentatively TRBD1 (5 bases). V lost 1 base to trimming and J lost 8 bases, with 11 bases between them. Germline values: CDR1 LGHDT, CDR2 YNNKEL (reference sequence). The CDR3 has 13 residues. The CDR3 DNA follows: TGTGCCAGCAGCCAAGTTAGGGGCTGGGGCTACACCTTC. Its protein product is CASSQVRGWGYTF.

The rearrangement links TRBV5-1 to TRBJ2-7; 7 bases are a match to TRBD1. CDR3 length equals 16 residues. V was clipped by 4 bases and J by 1 base; unmatched bases: 11. Germline V lookup: CDR1 SGHRS, CDR2 YFSETQ. The CDR3 nucleotides read TGCGCCAGCAGCCTTTCCGGTGACAGGGCGTCCTACGAGCAGTACTTC. It specifies CASSLSGDRASYEQYF.

This clone was counted once. V gene TRBV3-1 (or the pseudogene TRBV3-2) combines with J gene TRBJ1-1, with 10 positions matching TRBD1. From germline, CDR1 is LGHDT and CDR2 YNNKEL (reference sequence). This CDR3 comprises 19 residues. Trimming took 4 bases from V and 3 from J; bases not matched to a gene: 17. CDR3 in DNA: TGTGCCAGCAGCCCAGAACTCCGGGACAGGGGCAGTAAGGACACTGAAGCTTTCTTT. Translation gives CASSPELRDRGSKDTEAFF.

The chain recombines TRBV15 with TRBJ1-5, with 12 bases matching TRBD1. Germline values: CDR1 LNHNV, CDR2 YYDKDF (reference sequence). CDR3 length equals 16 residues. Trimming removed 5 bases from V and 2 bases from J; junction bases left unmatched: 4. This CDR3 is CATSGDRGRGNQPQHF. The DNA of the CDR3 is TGTGCCACCAGCGGGGACAGGGGGCGAGGCAATCAGCCCCAGCATTTT.

V and J are TRBV5-1 and TRBJ1-2, with D maybe TRBD1 (6 bases). Germline V CDR1 and CDR2: SGHRS, YFSETQ. The V gene lost 0 bases and the J gene lost 8 bases, with 11 bases spanning the gap. This CDR3 has 13 amino acids. The CDR3 sequence is CASSLGQELGYTF. The CDR3 nucleotides are TGCGCCAGCAGCTTGGGACAGGAGCTGGGCTACACCTTC.

This sequence joins TRBV21-1 and TRBJ1-5; the table gives TRBD1 as D, unverified against the DNA. TRBV21-1 is classified as a pseudogene. This CDR3 spans 17 amino acids. The CDR3 loop is CASSPSTPDRENQPQHF. As DNA, the CDR3 is TGTGCCAGCAGCCCATCTACCCCGGACAGGGAGAATCAGCCCCAGCATTTT.

The J gene is TRBJ1-2, the V gene TRBV5-6, with D tentatively TRBD1 (5 bases). The V and J ends lost 4 bases and 9 bases respectively, with 25 bases between them. CDR3 length: 16 amino acids. Germline CDR1 reads SGHDT; CDR2 reads YYEEEE. In DNA form, the CDR3 reads TGTGCCAGCAGCGTCCTGGGCGGCGGGGGAATGAGTAGCTACACCTTC. Translated, it gives CASSVLGGGGMSSYTF.

The rearrangement links TRBV7-9 to TRBJ1-2; D unclear. Trimming took off 1 base at V and 10 bases at J, with 10 bases between the two ends. The germline V gene has CDR1 SEHNR and CDR2 FQNEAQ (reference sequence). The CDR3 totals 12 residues. The CDR3 spells CASSLEVRDYTF. CDR3 DNA sequence: TGTGCCAGCAGCTTAGAGGTTCGGGACTACACCTTC.

V is TRBV18 and J is TRBJ1-5; no firm D call. The CDR3 totals 15 residues. Deletions cut 2 bases from V and 7 bases from J, with 15 bases between. CDR1 and CDR2 (germline): KGHSH, LQKENI. CDR3 residues: CASSPDSAAHQPQHF. In nucleotides, the CDR3 is TGTGCCAGCTCACCAGATAGTGCGGCCCACCAGCCCCAGCATTTT.

The rearrangement links TRBV2 to TRBJ1-3; D possibly corresponds to TRBD1 (5 bases). Germline CDR1 is SNHLY and CDR2 is FYNNEI. V lost 1 base, J lost 4 bases, and 11 bases lay in between. This CDR3 has 15 residues. The CDR3 sequence is CASSEVQGLGNTIYF. The CDR3 region has the DNA TGTGCCAGCAGTGAAGTGCAGGGACTCGGAAACACCATATATTTT.

Written as DNA, the CDR3 is TGTGCCAGCAGCCCCGGGGGGGGCGGAGGCTACACCTTC. Protein product: CASSPGGGGGYTF. The chain has TRBV7-3 and TRBJ1-2; D is possibly TRBD1 (6 bases). The length of the CDR3 is 13 residues. CDR1 and CDR2 (germline): SGHTA, FQGTGA. V was pared by 5 bases and J by 8 bases, with 15 bases between.

The chain uses TRBV28 and TRBJ2-1; TRBD1 aligns across 10 bases. V was pared by 1 base and J by 9 bases, with 6 bases of the junction left unmatched. CDR1 is MDHEN and CDR2 is SYDVKM in the germline V gene. The CDR3 sequence is 15 residues long. In DNA form, the CDR3 reads TGTGCCAGCAGTTTATACCGGACAGGGGGAAGTGAGCAGTTCTTC. The encoded protein is CASSLYRTGGSEQFF.

The chain recombines TRBV7-7 with TRBJ2-7; the D gene is possibly TRBD1 (6 bases). V dropped 5 bases and J dropped 3 bases, with 14 bases sitting between them. Germline loops: CDR1 SSHAT, CDR2 FNYEAQ (reference sequence). The CDR3 covers 14 residues. Here the CDR3 DNA reads TGTGCCAGCAGCCCCCTCCCGGACAGCTACGAGCAGTACTTC. It is translated as CASSPLPDSYEQYF. The entire variable domain, with the rest obtained from reference TRBV7-7 and TRBJ2-7, is as follows: GAGVSQSPRYKVTKRGQDVTLRCDPISSHATLYWYQQALGQGPEFLTYFNYEAQPDKSGLPSDRFSAERPEGSISTLTIQRTEQRDSAMYRCASSPLPDSYEQYFGPGTRLTVT.

The V call is TRBV20-1, the J call TRBJ2-1; 9 bases line up with TRBD2. Germline values: CDR1 DFQATT, CDR2 SNEGSKA (reference sequence). After removal of 3 bases from V and 2 bases from J, the junction contained 8 bases not matched to a gene. This CDR3 is 16 amino acids long. The CDR3 loop is CSASNLRGGPYNEQFF. The CDR3 bases are TGCAGTGCTAGTAATTTGCGGGGGGGCCCCTACAATGAGCAGTTCTTC.

CDR3 residues: CASSRPGTKNLYGYTF. In DNA form, the CDR3 reads TGTGCCAGCAGCCGGCCGGGGACTAAGAATCTCTATGGCTACACCTTC. The chain joins TRBV11-2 to TRBJ1-2, with D perhaps matching TRBD1 (5 bases). Germline V gene data show CDR1 as SGHAT and CDR2 as FQNNGV. Trimming pared 5 bases from V and 4 bases from J, leaving 20 bases between. The length of the CDR3 is 16 residues.

The chain has TRBV5-5 and TRBJ1-2, with a tentative D call TRBD1 (5 bases). Per germline, CDR1 SGHKS and CDR2 YYEKEE (reference sequence). CDR3 length equals 15 residues. Trimming stripped 7 bases from V and 5 bases from J, with 21 bases between. The DNA for the CDR3 is TGTGCCAGCTCATTTCCTGGGGCCATAACTTATGGCTACACCTTC. The encoded protein is CASSFPGAITYGYTF.